A selection of T cell receptor beta chains follows, all from one sample in a study of T cells expressing NK-cell markers. Using the 5' RACE reads, TCRdb records one entry per CDR3 protein without DNA. The specimen's table records some 300,000 distinct CDR3 sequences. Sequencing input: blood T cells: a sorted CD56 or NKG2C T cell subset, CD4+ or CD8+ T cells, or bulk PBMC T cells (not recorded which). The receptors stem from a man between 18 and 29 years old in good health. The CDR3 runs from the conserved cysteine through the conserved F or W. The order of the fields is J gene, V gene, CDR3 protein.

j_gene: TRBJ1-1; v_gene: TRBV13; CDR3aa: CASSFPGYSRAEAFF
j_gene: TRBJ2-3; v_gene: TRBV19; CDR3aa: CASGTSGRASTDTQYF
j_gene: TRBJ2-3; v_gene: TRBV18; CDR3aa: CASSSRQSSTDTQYF
j_gene: TRBJ2-3; v_gene: TRBV24-1; CDR3aa: CATSDRQQPSTDTQYF
j_gene: TRBJ2-3; v_gene: TRBV6-4; CDR3aa: CASSDGPSGGDTQYF
j_gene: TRBJ2-1; v_gene: TRBV6-1; CDR3aa: CASSETSGLAGVGEQFF
j_gene: TRBJ2-1; v_gene: TRBV24-1; CDR3aa: CATSDLVTSGANEQFF
j_gene: TRBJ2-1; v_gene: TRBV5-1; CDR3aa: CASRETSGNNEQFF
j_gene: TRBJ2-3; v_gene: TRBV20-1; CDR3aa: CSAIKGRESTDTQYF
j_gene: TRBJ2-2; v_gene: TRBV5-1; CDR3aa: CASSRGGQGSTGELFF
j_gene: TRBJ2-5; v_gene: TRBV2; CDR3aa: CASGNELKQSQYF
j_gene: TRBJ1-2; v_gene: TRBV2; CDR3aa: CASTPSGTYNYGYTF
j_gene: TRBJ2-2; v_gene: TRBV6-1; CDR3aa: CASSRDRNTGELFF